The source of this TCR beta chain is a study of vaccination effects on CD4 cells after COVID-19 (dated by TCRdb to 2021 to 2024). For context, the study as a whole: Participants received two doses of either the BNT162b2 or the mRNA-1273 mRNA SARS-CoV-2 vaccine. SARS-CoV-2 spike-specific CD4+ TCR repertoires were compared before and after mRNA vaccination in COVID-19 convalescent patients and in infection-naive vaccine recipients. Altogether, around ten COVID-19 convalescent patients and a few SARS-CoV-2-naive healthy vaccine recipients made up the full study. In the study, cultures from other donors were sequenced using the Oncomine TCR Beta short-read assay on an Illumina iSeq 100.

The method behind the library was the immunoSEQ multiplex PCR assay. TCR beta CDR3 sequencing was performed on DNA from the cultured, isolated CD4+ T cells. Per the source publication's procedure: Non-productive TCR sequences were removed, reads were trimmed to the CDR3 region, and CDR3s of at least 7 amino acids were retained. Antigen-specific clonotypes were identified using the MANAFEST web app by comparison of expansion in peptide wells against reference cultures. For clones to be considered positive, expansion at FDR<0.05 versus reference and all other wells, an odds ratio above 5, and a frequency above 0.1% in two replicate wells were required. A clonotype was called cross-reactive if it was significantly expanded both in SARS-CoV-2 spike wells and in at least one common cold coronavirus spike condition. Using the stringdist R package, CDR3 similarity was measured by Levenshtein distance, and unrooted trees were constructed with ape in R 3.6.1. Imported from immuneACCESS, the table was reduced by TCRdb to in-frame sequences with V and J called. These copies leave out some clones; in studies compared against another copy, an unresolved V gene accounts for under half, and the cause of the remainder is not known. That table supplies the V and J calls and clone size; D and trimming were determined from the DNA. The sample has approximately 30,000 clones on record, roughly 68% of them singletons. The ten top clones hold 20% to 25% of the sample.

V is pared back by 0 bases and J by 3 bases, with 14 bases lying between the germline termini. The germline V gene encodes CDR1 LGHNA and CDR2 YNFKEQ. The CDR3 runs 17 amino acids, cysteine and phenylalanine included. This entry keeps only the CDR3 DNA: 51 bases, framed from base 1. Regarding this clone: Which antigen it targets is not known. Per-nucleotide qualities are absent, and no much larger clonotype sits a single base away.

The full study reports these points: Limitations of the study were the small number of convalescent patients and the absence of early post-infection timepoints. Among healthy vaccine recipients, nearly all vaccine-induced clones were SARS-CoV-2 mono-reactive, and just 1 of 255 was cross-reactive with common cold coronaviruses. Both infection-induced and vaccine-induced clones contracted markedly at late post-vaccination timepoints, which is consistent with waning T cell responses.

In the ViraFEST assay, PBMC were stimulated with viral peptide pools, and TCR sequencing was then used to find antigen-specific CD4+ T cell clonotypes based on their expansion. After around ten days of culture, CD4+ T cells were isolated with the EasySep CD4+ T cell isolation kit. The absence of prior SARS-CoV-2 infection in healthy vaccine recipients was confirmed by negative nucleocapsid antibodies before and after vaccination. Approximately 2 million PBMC per well were cultured with around 9.8 ug/ml peptides in IMDM containing roughly 5% human AB serum, approximately 10 IU/ml IL-2 and gentamicin. On days 3 and 7, half of the culture medium was replaced with fresh IL-2-containing medium. Unless noted otherwise, every peptide stimulation condition was grown in triplicate wells. Using Ficoll-Paque Plus gradient centrifugation, PBMC were separated from whole blood and then either used fresh or cryopreserved at -140C. Overlapping peptide pools spanned the spike proteins of SARS-CoV-2 and the common cold coronaviruses HCoV-NL63, HCoV-OC43 and HCoV-229E. The QIAamp micro DNA kit was used to extract genomic DNA from the cultured CD4+ T cells.

The TCR comes from a human donor who received a COVID-19 vaccine. This material consisted of CD4+ T cells from PBMCs cultured with HCoV-NL63 spike peptides, taken before COVID-19 vaccination. The cell subset or site label for this specimen denotes: HCoV-NL63 spike overlapping peptide pool stimulation. This sequence uses TRBV4-2 and TRBJ2-2, with the D gene uncertain. The CDR3 corresponds to CASSQDGLRRDTGELFF. The sequenced DNA: TGTGCCAGCAGCCAAGATGGGCTAAGAAGGGACACCGGGGAGCTGTTTTTT.